The present T cell receptor (beta chain) was sequenced within a study of blood T cell repertoires in COVID-19. As for the study in general: The United States, Italy and Spain were the sources of the acute and convalescent COVID-19 samples. T cells, B-cell-depleted T cells, or PBMCs supplied cDNA or gDNA.

The CDR3 extends over 13 amino acids. Germline V gives CDR1 SSHAT, CDR2 FNYEAQ (reference sequence). J was trimmed by 8 bases and V by 1 base; bases with no gene match: 0. In the authors' workflow: It was from reference gene primer amplification that nucleated cell counts were estimated. Clones were sequenced by immunoSEQ multiplex PCR, and TCRdb holds only the in-frame ones, with some missing. Clonal size and the V and J genes are those of that table, whereas D and trimming came from the DNA. Altogether approximately 94,000 clones are present, 65% to 90% being singletons, with the ten largest covering approximately 25%.

The receptor's source is a man aged 60-69 years with acute or convalescent COVID-19. The sample taken for sequencing was peripheral blood. The rearrangement joins TRBV7-7 to TRBJ2-3, with 10 bases aligning to TRBD2. DNA of the CDR3: TGTGCCAGCAGCTTAGAGCGGGGGGGTACGCAGTATTTT. It specifies CASSLERGGTQYF.